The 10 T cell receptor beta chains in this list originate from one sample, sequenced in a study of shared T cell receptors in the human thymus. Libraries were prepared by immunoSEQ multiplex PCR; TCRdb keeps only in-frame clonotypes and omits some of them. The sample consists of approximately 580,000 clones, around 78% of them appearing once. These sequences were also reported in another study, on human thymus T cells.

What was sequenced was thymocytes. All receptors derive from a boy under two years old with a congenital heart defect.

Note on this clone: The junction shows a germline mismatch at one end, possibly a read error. The CDR3 DNA reads TGTGCTAGCAGCTTAGATGGCGGGACTGCTACGCAGTATTTT. It encodes CASSLDGGTATQYF. The chain has TRBV7-7 and TRBJ2-3, with D perhaps matching TRBD2 (6 bases). The CDR3 runs 14 residues. CDR1 and CDR2 from the germline V gene are SSHAT and FNYEAQ (reference sequence). The entire variable domain, with the rest obtained from reference TRBV7-7 and TRBJ2-3, is as follows: GAGVSQSPRYKVTKRGQDVTLRCDPISSHATLYWYQQALGQGPEFLTYFNYEAQPDKSGLPSDRFSAERPEGSISTLTIQRTEQRDSAMYRCASSLDGGTATQYFGPGTRLTVL.

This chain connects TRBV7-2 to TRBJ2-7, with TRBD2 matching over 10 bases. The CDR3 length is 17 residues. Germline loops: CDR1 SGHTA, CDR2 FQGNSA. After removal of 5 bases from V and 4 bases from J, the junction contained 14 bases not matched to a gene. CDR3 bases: TGTGCCAGCAGCCAACCGGGGGAGCGGGAGGGGCTATACGAGCAGTACTTC. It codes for CASSQPGEREGLYEQYF.

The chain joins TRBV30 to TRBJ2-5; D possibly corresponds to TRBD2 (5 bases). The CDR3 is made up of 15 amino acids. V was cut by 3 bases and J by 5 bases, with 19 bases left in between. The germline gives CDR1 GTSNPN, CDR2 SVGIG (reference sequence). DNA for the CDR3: TGTGCCTGGAGAGCACCCCCGGGAACCGGGGAGACCCAGTACTTC. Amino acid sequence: CAWRAPPGTGETQYF.

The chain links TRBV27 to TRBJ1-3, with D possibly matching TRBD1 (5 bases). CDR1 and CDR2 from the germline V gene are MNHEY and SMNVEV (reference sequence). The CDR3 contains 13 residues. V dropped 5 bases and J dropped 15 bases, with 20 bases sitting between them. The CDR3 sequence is CASSPWGWGPRYF. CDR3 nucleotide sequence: TGTGCCAGCAGTCCCTGGGGATGGGGCCCACGATATTTT.

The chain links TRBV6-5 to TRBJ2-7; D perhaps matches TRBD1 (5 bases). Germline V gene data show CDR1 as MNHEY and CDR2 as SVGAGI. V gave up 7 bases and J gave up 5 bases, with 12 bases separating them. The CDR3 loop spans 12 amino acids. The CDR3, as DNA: TGTGCCAGCAAGGGGCGCCCAAACGAGCAGTACTTC. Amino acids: CASKGRPNEQYF.

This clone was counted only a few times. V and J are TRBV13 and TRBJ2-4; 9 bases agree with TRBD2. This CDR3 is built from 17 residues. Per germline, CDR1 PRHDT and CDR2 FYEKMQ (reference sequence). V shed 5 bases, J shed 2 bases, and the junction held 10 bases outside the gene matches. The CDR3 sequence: CASSPRGLAGSKNIQYF. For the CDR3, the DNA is TGTGCCAGCAGCCCCCGGGGTCTAGCGGGATCCAAAAACATTCAGTACTTC.

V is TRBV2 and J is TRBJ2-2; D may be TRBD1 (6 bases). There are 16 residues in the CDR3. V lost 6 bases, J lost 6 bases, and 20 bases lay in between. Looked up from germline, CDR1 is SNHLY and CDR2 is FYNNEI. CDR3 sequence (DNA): TGTGCCAGCAGGACCCCCAGGACAGTGAATTCCGGGGAGCTGTTTTTT. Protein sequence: CASRTPRTVNSGELFF.

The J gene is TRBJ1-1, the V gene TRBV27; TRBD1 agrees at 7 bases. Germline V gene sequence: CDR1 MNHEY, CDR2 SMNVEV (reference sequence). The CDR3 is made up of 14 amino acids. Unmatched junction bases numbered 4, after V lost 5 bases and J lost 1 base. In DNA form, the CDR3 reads TGTGCCAGCAGTAATTGGACAGGGAACACTGAAGCTTTCTTT. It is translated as CASSNWTGNTEAFF.

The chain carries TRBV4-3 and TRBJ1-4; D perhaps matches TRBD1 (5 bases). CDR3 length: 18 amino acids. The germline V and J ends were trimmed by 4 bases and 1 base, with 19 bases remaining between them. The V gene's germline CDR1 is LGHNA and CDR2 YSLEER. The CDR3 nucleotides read TGCGCCAGCAGCCCCACTCACCGGGGGACCGAAACTAATGAAAAACTGTTTTTT. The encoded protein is CASSPTHRGTETNEKLFF.

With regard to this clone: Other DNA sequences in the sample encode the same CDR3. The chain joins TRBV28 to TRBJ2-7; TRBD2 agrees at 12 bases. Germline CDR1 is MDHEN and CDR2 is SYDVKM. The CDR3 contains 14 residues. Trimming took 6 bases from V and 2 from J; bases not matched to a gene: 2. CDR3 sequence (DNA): TGTGCCAGCAGCCTAGCGGGAGGGACCTACGAGCAGTACTTC. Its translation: CASSLAGGTYEQYF.